Each of the 25 T cell receptor beta chains below was sequenced from the same sample in a study of monozygotic twins with cystic fibrosis. Profiled with immunoSEQ multiplex PCR; TCRdb holds only in-frame clones, not every one. In the table there are more than 30,000 clones, roughly 96% of which are singletons. The sequenced sample was blood. These TCRs come from a girl aged 2 to 9 with cystic fibrosis.

The genes are TRBV11-3 and TRBJ2-1; the D gene is possibly TRBD2 (6 bases). CDR1 and CDR2 from the germline V gene are SGHNT and YENEEA. Trimming pared 5 bases from V and 6 bases from J, leaving 11 bases between. The CDR3 is 13 amino acids. In DNA form, the CDR3 reads TGTGCCAGCAGCCGGTCCGGGGGCAATGAGCAGTTCTTC. Protein product: CASSRSGGNEQFF.

This sequence joins TRBV4-1 and TRBJ1-2, with no clear D. Germline-derived CDR1 and CDR2 are MGHRA and YSYEKL. The V and J ends lost 3 bases and 9 bases respectively, with 23 bases between them. There are 16 residues in the CDR3. The CDR3 DNA sequence: TGCGCCAGCAGCCAGGGCTTACCGGGATCCTCGGAAAGCTACACCTTC. Its translation: CASSQGLPGSSESYTF.

This chain connects TRBV9 to TRBJ2-2, with 7 positions matching TRBD1. CDR1 and CDR2 (germline): SGDLS, YYNGEE. Trimming cost V 0 bases and J 4 bases; bases outside gene matches: 9. The CDR3 spans 17 residues. As DNA, the CDR3 is TGTGCCAGCAGCGTAGACCACAGGGGTCGTATCACCGGGGAGCTGTTTTTT. Translating it yields CASSVDHRGRITGELFF. The whole variable domain, filled in from reference TRBV9 and TRBJ2-2, reads DSGVTQTPKHLITATGQRVTLRCSPRSGDLSVYWYQQSLDQGLQFLIQYYNGEERAKGNILERFSAQQFPDLHSELNLSSLELGDSALYFCASSVDHRGRITGELFFGEGSRLTVL.

The chain links TRBV27 to TRBJ1-2; 8 bases are shared with TRBD1. The V gene's germline CDR1 is MNHEY and CDR2 SMNVEV (reference sequence). Trimming at V came to 5 bases and at J to 4 bases, leaving 9 bases not matched to a gene. This CDR3 has 15 residues. CDR3: CASSPRTGTLYGYTF. Written as DNA, the CDR3 is TGTGCCAGCAGTCCGAGGACAGGGACTCTCTATGGCTACACCTTC.

The rearrangement links TRBV9 to TRBJ2-1; possibly TRBD1 for D (6 bases). This CDR3 is built from 13 residues. V lost 3 bases and J 4 bases, leaving 8 bases between the germline ends. Looked up from germline, CDR1 is SGDLS and CDR2 is YYNGEE. CDR3 protein: CASSGTAYNEQFF. In nucleotides, the CDR3 is TGTGCCAGCAGCGGGACAGCATACAATGAGCAGTTCTTC.

The gene calls are TRBV5-1 and TRBJ2-7; 7 bases are a match to TRBD1. The trim removed 0 bases at V and 5 bases at J, leaving 2 bases unmatched. Germline V gene sequence: CDR1 SGHRS, CDR2 YFSETQ. There are 13 residues in the CDR3. The CDR3 loop reads CASSLVGGDEQYF. CDR3 bases: TGCGCCAGCAGCTTGGTAGGGGGCGACGAGCAGTACTTC.

The gene calls are TRBV19 and TRBJ1-1; D unclear. There are 15 residues in the CDR3. The V and J ends lost 6 bases and 0 bases respectively, with 14 bases between them. Germline assignment: CDR1 LNHDA and CDR2 SQIVND (reference sequence). As DNA, the CDR3 is TGTGCCAGTAGGAAACCGAGCACGATGAACACTGAAGCTTTCTTT. It codes for CASRKPSTMNTEAFF.

The CDR3 DNA follows: TGTGCCAGCAGTGGGGACCAACTCTATGGCTACACCTTC. The encoded protein is CASSGDQLYGYTF. The chain uses TRBV2 and TRBJ1-2; possibly TRBD1 for D (5 bases). V lost 4 bases and J lost 4, with 10 bases in between. This CDR3 spans 13 amino acids. The germline gives CDR1 SNHLY, CDR2 FYNNEI.

This sequence joins TRBV29-1 and TRBJ2-3; 7 positions match TRBD1. Looked up from germline, CDR1 is SQVTM and CDR2 is ANQGSEA. V was clipped by 5 bases and J by 2 bases; unmatched bases: 4. This CDR3 has 13 residues. In DNA, the CDR3 is TGCAGCGTTCAGGGGACAGTCACAGATACGCAGTATTTT. This codes for CSVQGTVTDTQYF.

J is TRBJ2-7 and V is TRBV29-1, with D tentatively TRBD1 (5 bases). V gave up 4 bases and J gave up 0 bases, with 19 bases separating them. This CDR3 is 16 amino acids long. Germline values: CDR1 SQVTM, CDR2 ANQGSEA. CDR3 in amino acids: CSVATASQAASYEQYF. CDR3 DNA sequence: TGCAGCGTTGCGACAGCAAGCCAGGCCGCCTCCTACGAGCAGTACTTC.

The J gene is TRBJ2-3, the V gene TRBV9; 7 nucleotides agree with TRBD2. CDR3 length: 15 amino acids. Trimming cost V 1 base and J 1 base; bases outside gene matches: 3. Germline V gives CDR1 SGDLS, CDR2 YYNGEE. CDR3 coding DNA: TGTGCCAGCAGCGTAATGCTAGCGGGCACAGATACGCAGTATTTT. Its translation: CASSVMLAGTDTQYF.

The chain is built from TRBV4-1 and TRBJ2-3, with 9 bases identical to TRBD2. CDR3 size: 14 residues. Germline V CDR1 and CDR2: MGHRA, YSYEKL. V lost 4 bases and J lost 4; bases outside the gene matches: 3. CDR3 amino acids: CASSLAGVADTQYF. Here the CDR3 DNA reads TGCGCCAGCAGCCTAGCGGGAGTGGCAGATACGCAGTATTTT.

The gene calls are TRBV10-3 and TRBJ2-7; no clear D gene. Germline CDR1 ENHRY, CDR2 SYGVKD. V was clipped by 5 bases and J by 2 bases, with 16 bases between them. This CDR3 region has 15 residues. Here the CDR3 reads CAISLFKNGTYEQYF. CDR3 nucleotide sequence: TGTGCCATCAGTCTTTTCAAAAACGGCACCTACGAGCAGTACTTC.

V is TRBV4-1 and J is TRBJ2-1; 13 nucleotides agree with TRBD2. Germline V gene lookup returns CDR1 MGHRA and CDR2 YSYEKL. Trimming took 6 bases from V and 8 from J; bases not matched to a gene: 1. The CDR3 consists of 13 residues. DNA of the CDR3: TGCGCCAGCAGACTAGCGGGAGGGGATGAGCAGTTCTTC. Translated, it gives CASRLAGGDEQFF.

This rearrangement joins TRBV10-1 to TRBJ2-5; no clear D gene. The CDR3 loop spans 12 amino acids. V shed 3 bases and J shed 3 bases, with 5 bases lying between them. Germline V lookup: CDR1 WNHNN, CDR2 SYGVQD (reference sequence). The CDR3 DNA is TGCGCCAGCAGTGATCGGGAAGAGACCCAGTACTTC. This gives the protein CASSDREETQYF.

This chain links TRBV19 with TRBJ1-1; no reliable D call. V gave up 0 bases and J gave up 7 bases, with 12 bases separating them. The germline V gene has CDR1 LNHDA and CDR2 SQIVND (reference sequence). The CDR3 runs 14 residues. As DNA, the CDR3 is TGTGCCAGTAGTATAGATCTATTGGGCAGTGAAGCTTTCTTT. It codes for CASSIDLLGSEAFF.

A note on this clone: The junction shows a germline mismatch at one end, possibly a read error. The rearrangement uses TRBV5-1 and TRBJ2-5; D unresolved. Germline assignment: CDR1 SGHRS and CDR2 YFSETQ. The CDR3 is 16 amino acids. Here the CDR3 DNA reads TGCGCCGGCAGGCCAAGTGGCAGCTCACTACAAGAGACCCAGTACTTC. Residues: CAGRPSGSSLQETQYF.

The chain is built from TRBV6-5 and TRBJ1-4, with D possibly matching TRBD1 (5 bases). This CDR3 contains 14 residues. The V and J ends lost 5 bases and 5 bases respectively, with 12 bases between them. Per the germline V gene, CDR1 is MNHEY and CDR2 is SVGAGI. CDR3: CASSRTNRNEKLFF. CDR3 in DNA: TGTGCCAGCAGTCGGACAAATCGCAATGAAAAACTGTTTTTT.

The V and J genes are TRBV11-2 and TRBJ1-1; 8 bases align to TRBD1. The CDR3 spans 15 residues. In germline, CDR1 is SGHAT, CDR2 FQNNGV. V shed 4 bases and J 5 bases; nucleotides not matched to a gene: 9. The CDR3 is CASSSRTGRRTEAFF. The CDR3 nucleotides are TGTGCCAGCAGCTCAAGGACAGGGAGGAGGACTGAAGCTTTCTTT. Variable domain in full (rest from reference TRBV11-2 and TRBJ1-1): EAGVAQSPRYKIIEKRQSVAFWCNPISGHATLYWYQQILGQGPKLLIQFQNNGVVDDSQLPKDRFSAERLKGVDSTLKIQPAKLEDSAVYLCASSSRTGRRTEAFFGQGTRLTVV.

The gene calls are TRBV4-1 and TRBJ1-2, with D perhaps TRBD1 (6 bases). CDR1 is MGHRA, CDR2 YSYEKL, per germline. CDR3 length: 17 amino acids. Trimming pared 2 bases from V and 5 bases from J, leaving 21 bases between. CDR3 amino acids: CASSQTPATSGVYGYTF. CDR3 nucleotide sequence: TGCGCCAGCAGCCAAACGCCCGCCACCTCAGGGGTATATGGCTACACCTTC.

V gene TRBV7-9 combines with J gene TRBJ2-7; 8 positions match TRBD1. Germline V gives CDR1 SEHNR, CDR2 FQNEAQ (reference sequence). This CDR3 region has 14 residues. With 5 bases clipped from V and 2 bases from J, the junction kept 5 bases outside the gene matches. The CDR3 reads CASSPRTGTYEQYF. The CDR3 DNA follows: TGTGCCAGCAGCCCACGGACAGGGACCTACGAGCAGTACTTC.

This clone showed up just once. The gene calls are TRBV27 and TRBJ1-5; possibly TRBD1 for D (6 bases). The germline V gene encodes CDR1 MNHEY and CDR2 SMNVEV (reference sequence). Trimming cost V 0 bases and J 7 bases, with 7 bases left between them. The CDR3 consists of 13 residues. The CDR3 sequence: CASSLSGAQPQHF. DNA for the CDR3: TGTGCCAGCAGTTTATCGGGGGCGCAGCCCCAGCATTTT.

The CDR3 coding sequence is TGTGCCAGCAGCATCACTAGTACTTCATCCTACGAGCAGTACTTC. This encodes CASSITSTSSYEQYF. The V and J genes are TRBV9 and TRBJ2-7; tentatively, D is TRBD2 (5 bases). CDR3 length equals 15 residues. Germline V gene lookup returns CDR1 SGDLS and CDR2 YYNGEE. The V end lost 4 bases, the J end lost 1 base, and 15 bases lay between the germline ends. Full variable domain (remainder filled in from reference TRBV9 and TRBJ2-7): DSGVTQTPKHLITATGQRVTLRCSPRSGDLSVYWYQQSLDQGLQFLIQYYNGEERAKGNILERFSAQQFPDLHSELNLSSLELGDSALYFCASSITSTSSYEQYFGPGTRLTVT.

This chain links TRBV30 with TRBJ1-4, with unresolved D. Trimming left V 3 bases short and J 4 bases short, with 12 bases between. Germline V gene data show CDR1 as GTSNPN and CDR2 as SVGIG (reference sequence). The CDR3 has 14 residues. CDR3 bases: TGTGCCTGGAGCCGACGTCGGCGTAATGAAAAACTGTTTTTT. Translating it yields CAWSRRRRNEKLFF.

The chain combines TRBV28 with TRBJ1-1, with 9 bases matching TRBD1. V gave up 5 bases and J gave up 0 bases; unmatched junction bases: 1. From germline, CDR1 is MDHEN and CDR2 SYDVKM. The CDR3 length is 14 residues. Here the CDR3 reads CASSNRGLNTEAFF. In DNA form, the CDR3 reads TGTGCCAGCAGTAACAGGGGGCTGAACACTGAAGCTTTCTTT.